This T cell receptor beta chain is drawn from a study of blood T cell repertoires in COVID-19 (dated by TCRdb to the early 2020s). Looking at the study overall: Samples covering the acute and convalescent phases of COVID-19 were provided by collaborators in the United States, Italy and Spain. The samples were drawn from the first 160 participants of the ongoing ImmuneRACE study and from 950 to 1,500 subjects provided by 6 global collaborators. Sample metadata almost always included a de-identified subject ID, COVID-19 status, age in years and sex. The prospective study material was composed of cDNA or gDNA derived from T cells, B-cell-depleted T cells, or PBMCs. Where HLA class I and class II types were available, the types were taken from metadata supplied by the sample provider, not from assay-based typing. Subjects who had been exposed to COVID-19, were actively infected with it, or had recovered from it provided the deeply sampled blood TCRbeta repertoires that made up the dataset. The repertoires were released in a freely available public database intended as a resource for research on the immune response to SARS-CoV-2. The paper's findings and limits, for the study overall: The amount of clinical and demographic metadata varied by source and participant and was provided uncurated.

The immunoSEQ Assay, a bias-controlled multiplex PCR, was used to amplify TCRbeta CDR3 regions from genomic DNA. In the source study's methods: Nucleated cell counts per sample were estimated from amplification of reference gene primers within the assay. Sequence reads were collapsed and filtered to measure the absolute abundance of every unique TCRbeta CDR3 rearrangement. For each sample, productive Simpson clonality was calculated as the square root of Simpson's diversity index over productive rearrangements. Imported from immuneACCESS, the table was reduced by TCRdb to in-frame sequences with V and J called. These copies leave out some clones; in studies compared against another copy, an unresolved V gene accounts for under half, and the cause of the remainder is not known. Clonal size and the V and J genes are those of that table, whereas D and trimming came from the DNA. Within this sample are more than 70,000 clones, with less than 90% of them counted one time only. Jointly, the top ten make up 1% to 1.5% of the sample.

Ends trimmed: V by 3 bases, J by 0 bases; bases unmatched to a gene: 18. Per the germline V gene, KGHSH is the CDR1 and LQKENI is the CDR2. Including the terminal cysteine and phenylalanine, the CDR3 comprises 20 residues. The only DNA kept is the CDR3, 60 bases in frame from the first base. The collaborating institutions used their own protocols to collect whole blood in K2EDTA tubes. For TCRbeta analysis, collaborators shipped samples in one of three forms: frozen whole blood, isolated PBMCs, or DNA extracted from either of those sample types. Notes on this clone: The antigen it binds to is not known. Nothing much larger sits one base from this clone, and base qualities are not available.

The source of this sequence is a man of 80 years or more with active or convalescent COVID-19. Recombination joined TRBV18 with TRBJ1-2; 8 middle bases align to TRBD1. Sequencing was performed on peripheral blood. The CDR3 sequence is CASSPPPHKLTGATNYGYTF. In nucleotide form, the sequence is TGTGCCAGCTCACCCCCCCCTCATAAACTGACAGGGGCTACTAACTATGGCTACACCTTC. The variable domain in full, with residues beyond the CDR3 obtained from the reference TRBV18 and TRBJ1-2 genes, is NAGVMQNPRHLVRRRGQEARLRCSPMKGHSHVYWYRQLPEEGLKFMVYLQKENIIDESGMPKERFSAEFPKEGPSILRIQQVVRGDSAAYFCASSPPPHKLTGATNYGYTFGSGTRLTVV.